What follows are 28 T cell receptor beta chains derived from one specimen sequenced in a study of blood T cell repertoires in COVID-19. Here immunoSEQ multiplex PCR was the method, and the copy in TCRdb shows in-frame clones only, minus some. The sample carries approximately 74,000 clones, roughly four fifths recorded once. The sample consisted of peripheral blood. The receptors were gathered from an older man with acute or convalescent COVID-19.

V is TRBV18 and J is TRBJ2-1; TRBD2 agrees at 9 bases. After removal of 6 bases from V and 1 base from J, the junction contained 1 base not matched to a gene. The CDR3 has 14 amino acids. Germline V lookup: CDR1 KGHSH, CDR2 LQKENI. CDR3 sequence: CASSGLASYNEQFF. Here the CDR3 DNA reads TGTGCCAGCTCGGGACTAGCTTCCTACAATGAGCAGTTCTTC. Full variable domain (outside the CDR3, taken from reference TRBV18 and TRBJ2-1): NAGVMQNPRHLVRRRGQEARLRCSPMKGHSHVYWYRQLPEEGLKFMVYLQKENIIDESGMPKERFSAEFPKEGPSILRIQQVVRGDSAAYFCASSGLASYNEQFFGPGTRLTVL.

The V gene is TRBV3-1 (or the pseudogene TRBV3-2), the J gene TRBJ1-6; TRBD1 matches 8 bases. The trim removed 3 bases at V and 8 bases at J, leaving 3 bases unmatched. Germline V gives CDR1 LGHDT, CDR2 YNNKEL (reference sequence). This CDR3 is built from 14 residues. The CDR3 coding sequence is TGTGCCAGCAGCCAGCCAGGGGGCGATTCACCCCTCCACTTT. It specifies CASSQPGGDSPLHF.

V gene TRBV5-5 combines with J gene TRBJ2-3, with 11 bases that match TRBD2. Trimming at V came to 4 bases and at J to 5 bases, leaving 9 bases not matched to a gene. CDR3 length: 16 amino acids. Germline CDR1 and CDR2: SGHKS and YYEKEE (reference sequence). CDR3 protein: CASSETLAGGLDTQYF. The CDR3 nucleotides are TGTGCCAGCAGCGAAACCCTAGCGGGGGGTTTAGATACGCAGTATTTT.

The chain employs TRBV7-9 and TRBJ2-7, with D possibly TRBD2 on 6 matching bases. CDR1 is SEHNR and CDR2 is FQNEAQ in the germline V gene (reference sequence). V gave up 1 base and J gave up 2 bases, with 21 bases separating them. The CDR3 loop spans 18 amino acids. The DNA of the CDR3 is TGTGCCAGCAGCTTAGAGGTATACGCGGCGGGATCTACCTACGAGCAGTACTTC. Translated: CASSLEVYAAGSTYEQYF.

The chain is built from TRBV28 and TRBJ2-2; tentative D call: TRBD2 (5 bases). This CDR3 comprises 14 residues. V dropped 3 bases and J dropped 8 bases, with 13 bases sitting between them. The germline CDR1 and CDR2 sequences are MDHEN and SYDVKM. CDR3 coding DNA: TGTGCCAGCAGTTTTGCGGGTTTAGCGGGGGAGCTGTTTTTT. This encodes CASSFAGLAGELFF.

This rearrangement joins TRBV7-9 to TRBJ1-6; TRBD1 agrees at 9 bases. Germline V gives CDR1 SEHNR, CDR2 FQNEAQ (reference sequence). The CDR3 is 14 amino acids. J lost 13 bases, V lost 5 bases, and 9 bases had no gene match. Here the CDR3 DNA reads TGTGCCAGCAGCCGGGACAGGGCTGAAACCCCCCTCCACTTT. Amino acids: CASSRDRAETPLHF.

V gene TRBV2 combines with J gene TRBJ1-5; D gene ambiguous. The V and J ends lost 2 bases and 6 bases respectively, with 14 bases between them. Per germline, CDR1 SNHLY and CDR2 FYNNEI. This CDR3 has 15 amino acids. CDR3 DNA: TGTGCCAGCAGTGAACGGTCCCTAGGAGGTCAGCCCCAGCATTTT. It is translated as CASSERSLGGQPQHF.

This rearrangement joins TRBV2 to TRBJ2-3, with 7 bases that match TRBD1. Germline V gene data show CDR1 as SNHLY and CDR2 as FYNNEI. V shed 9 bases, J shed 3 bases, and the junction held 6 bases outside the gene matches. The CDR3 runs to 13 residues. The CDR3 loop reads CARRQGSTDTQYF. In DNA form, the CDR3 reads TGTGCCAGAAGACAGGGATCGACAGATACGCAGTATTTT.

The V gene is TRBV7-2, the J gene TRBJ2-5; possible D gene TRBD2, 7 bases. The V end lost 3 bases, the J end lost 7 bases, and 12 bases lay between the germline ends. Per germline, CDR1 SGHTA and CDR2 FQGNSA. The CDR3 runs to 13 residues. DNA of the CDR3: TGTGCCAGCAGCTTTCGAGGGGGGGGGACCCAGTACTTC. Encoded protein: CASSFRGGGTQYF. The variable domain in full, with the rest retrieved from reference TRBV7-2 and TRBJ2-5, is GAGVSQSPSNKVTEKGKDVELRCDPISGHTALYWYRQSLGQGLEFLIYFQGNSAPDKSGLPSDRFSAERTGGSVSTLTIQRTQQEDSAVYLCASSFRGGGTQYFGPGTRLLVL.

For the CDR3, the DNA is TGTGCCAGCAGCTCCTGGACAGGTCCTACTAACTATGGCTACACCTTC. It yields the protein CASSSWTGPTNYGYTF. The V and J genes are TRBV7-2 and TRBJ1-2; 7 nucleotides line up with TRBD1. V trimming: 4 bases; J trimming: 0 bases; junction bases outside the gene matches: 8. This CDR3 region has 16 residues. Germline V CDR1 and CDR2: SGHTA, FQGNSA.

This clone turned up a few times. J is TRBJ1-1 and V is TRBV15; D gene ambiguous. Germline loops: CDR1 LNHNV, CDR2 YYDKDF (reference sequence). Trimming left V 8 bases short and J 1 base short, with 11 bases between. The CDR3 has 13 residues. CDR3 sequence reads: CATPGVKNTEAFF. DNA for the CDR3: TGTGCCACCCCCGGGGTGAAGAACACTGAAGCTTTCTTT.

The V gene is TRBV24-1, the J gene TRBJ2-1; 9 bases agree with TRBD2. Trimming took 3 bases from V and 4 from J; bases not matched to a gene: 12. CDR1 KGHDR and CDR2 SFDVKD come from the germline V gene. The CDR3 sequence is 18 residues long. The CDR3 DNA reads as TGTGCCACCAGTGATGCCCGGTCCGGGACTAGCTGTTACAATGAGCAGTTCTTC. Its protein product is CATSDARSGTSCYNEQFF.

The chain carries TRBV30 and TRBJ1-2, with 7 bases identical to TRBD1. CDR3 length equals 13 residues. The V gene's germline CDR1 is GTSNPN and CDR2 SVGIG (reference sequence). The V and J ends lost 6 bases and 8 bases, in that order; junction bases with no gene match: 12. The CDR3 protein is CACHEQGFYGYTF. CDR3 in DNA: TGTGCCTGTCACGAACAGGGGTTTTACGGCTACACCTTC.

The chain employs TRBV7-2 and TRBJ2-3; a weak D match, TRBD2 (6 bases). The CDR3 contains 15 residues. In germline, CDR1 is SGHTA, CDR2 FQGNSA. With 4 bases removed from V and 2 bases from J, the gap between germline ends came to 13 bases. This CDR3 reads CASSYGGWTTDTQYF. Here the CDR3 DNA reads TGTGCCAGCAGCTACGGGGGTTGGACCACAGATACGCAGTATTTT.

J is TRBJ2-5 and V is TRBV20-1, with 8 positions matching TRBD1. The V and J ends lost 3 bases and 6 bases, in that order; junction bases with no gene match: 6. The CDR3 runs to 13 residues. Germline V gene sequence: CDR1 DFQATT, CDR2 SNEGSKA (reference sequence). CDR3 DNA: TGCAGTGCTAGTAGACAGGGGCCAAAGACCCAGTACTTC. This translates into CSASRQGPKTQYF.

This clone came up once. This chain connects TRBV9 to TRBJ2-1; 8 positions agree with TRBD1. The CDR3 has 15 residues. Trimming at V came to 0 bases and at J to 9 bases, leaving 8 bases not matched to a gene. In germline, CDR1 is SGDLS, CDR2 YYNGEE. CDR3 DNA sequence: TGTGCCAGCAGCGTAGGGAACAGGGGGTTAGGTGAGCAGTTCTTC. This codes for CASSVGNRGLGEQFF.

CDR3 bases: TGTGCCAGCAGTTACCACCGGGAGATCTACGAGCAGTACTTC. Protein: CASSYHREIYEQYF. The V gene is TRBV6-5, the J gene TRBJ2-7, with D perhaps matching TRBD2 (6 bases). Between the trimmed V and J ends, which lost 2 bases and 3 bases, there was a span of 11 bases. The CDR3 loop spans 14 amino acids. Germline lookup yields CDR1 MNHEY and CDR2 SVGAGI.

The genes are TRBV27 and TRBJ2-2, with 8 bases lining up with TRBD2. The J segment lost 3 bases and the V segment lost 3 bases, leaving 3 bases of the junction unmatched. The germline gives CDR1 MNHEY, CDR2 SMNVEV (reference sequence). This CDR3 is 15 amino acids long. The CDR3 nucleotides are TGTGCCAGCAGTTTTGGGCGGGGGGACACCGGGGAGCTGTTTTTT. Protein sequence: CASSFGRGDTGELFF.

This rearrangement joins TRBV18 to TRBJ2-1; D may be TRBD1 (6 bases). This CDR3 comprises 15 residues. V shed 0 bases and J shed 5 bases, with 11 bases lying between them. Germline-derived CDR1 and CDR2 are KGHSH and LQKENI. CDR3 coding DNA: TGTGCCAGCTCACCACCGCCAACAGGGAACAATGAGCAGTTCTTC. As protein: CASSPPPTGNNEQFF. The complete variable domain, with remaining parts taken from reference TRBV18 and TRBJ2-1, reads NAGVMQNPRHLVRRRGQEARLRCSPMKGHSHVYWYRQLPEEGLKFMVYLQKENIIDESGMPKERFSAEFPKEGPSILRIQQVVRGDSAAYFCASSPPPTGNNEQFFGPGTRLTVL.

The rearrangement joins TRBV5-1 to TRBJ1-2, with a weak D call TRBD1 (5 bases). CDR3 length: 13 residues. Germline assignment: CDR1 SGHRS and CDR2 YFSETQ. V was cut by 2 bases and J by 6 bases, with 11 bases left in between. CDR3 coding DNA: TGCGCCAGCAGCTTTCAGGGCGCCGATGGCTACACCTTC. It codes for CASSFQGADGYTF.

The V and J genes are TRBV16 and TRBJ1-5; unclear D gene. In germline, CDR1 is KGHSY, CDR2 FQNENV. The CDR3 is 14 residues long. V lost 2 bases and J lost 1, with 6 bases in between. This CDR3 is CASSQILSNQPQHF. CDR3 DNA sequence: TGTGCCAGCAGCCAAATTCTCAGCAATCAGCCCCAGCATTTT.

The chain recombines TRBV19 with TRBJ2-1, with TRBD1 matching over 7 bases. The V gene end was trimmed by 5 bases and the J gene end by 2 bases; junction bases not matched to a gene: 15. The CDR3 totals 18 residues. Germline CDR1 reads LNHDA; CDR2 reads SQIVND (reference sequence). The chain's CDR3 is CASSPRTGRALTYNEQFF. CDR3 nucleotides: TGTGCCAGTAGTCCCAGGACAGGACGTGCACTAACCTACAATGAGCAGTTCTTC.

The DNA of the CDR3 is TGTGCCAGCAGCAAGACAGGGCAGAGCTCCTACAATGAGCAGTTCTTC. Translating it yields CASSKTGQSSYNEQFF. The rearrangement links TRBV7-2 to TRBJ2-1; 7 nucleotides match TRBD1. From germline, CDR1 is SGHTA and CDR2 FQGNSA. CDR3 length equals 16 residues. V shed 5 bases and J 0 bases; nucleotides not matched to a gene: 7.

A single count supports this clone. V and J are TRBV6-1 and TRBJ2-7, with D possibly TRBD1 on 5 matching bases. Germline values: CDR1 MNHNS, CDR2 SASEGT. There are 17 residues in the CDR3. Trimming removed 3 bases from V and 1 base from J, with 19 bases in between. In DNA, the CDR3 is TGTGCCAGCAGTGAGGGTTGGGGAACAGGTCGTTCCTACGAGCAGTACTTC. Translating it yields CASSEGWGTGRSYEQYF.

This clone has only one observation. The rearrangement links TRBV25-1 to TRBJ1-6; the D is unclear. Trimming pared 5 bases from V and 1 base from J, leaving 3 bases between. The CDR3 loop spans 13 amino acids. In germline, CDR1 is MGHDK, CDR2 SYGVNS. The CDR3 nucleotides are TGTGCCAGCAGTCGGTCCTATAATTCACCCCTCCACTTT. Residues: CASSRSYNSPLHF. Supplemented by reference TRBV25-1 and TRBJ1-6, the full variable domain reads EADIYQTPRYLVIGTGKKITLECSQTMGHDKMYWYQQDPGMELHLIHYSYGVNSTEKGDLSSESTVSRIRTEHFPLTLESARPSHTSQYLCASSRSYNSPLHFGNGTRLTVT.

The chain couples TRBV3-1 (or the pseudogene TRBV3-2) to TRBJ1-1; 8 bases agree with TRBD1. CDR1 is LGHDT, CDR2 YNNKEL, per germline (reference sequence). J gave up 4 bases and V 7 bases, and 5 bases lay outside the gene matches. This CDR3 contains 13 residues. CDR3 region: CASTWTGTTEAFF. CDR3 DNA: TGTGCCAGCACCTGGACAGGGACCACTGAAGCTTTCTTT.

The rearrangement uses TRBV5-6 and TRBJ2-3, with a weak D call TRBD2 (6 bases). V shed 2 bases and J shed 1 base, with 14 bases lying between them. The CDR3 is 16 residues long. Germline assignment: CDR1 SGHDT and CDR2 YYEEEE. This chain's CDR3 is CASSLISGAGTDTQYF. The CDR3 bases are TGTGCCAGCAGCTTAATTAGCGGAGCCGGCACAGATACGCAGTATTTT. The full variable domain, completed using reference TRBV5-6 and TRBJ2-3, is DAGVTQSPTHLIKTRGQQVTLRCSPKSGHDTVSWYQQALGQGPQFIFQYYEEEERQRGNFPDRFSGHQFPNYSSELNVNALLLGDSALYLCASSLISGAGTDTQYFGPGTRLTVL.

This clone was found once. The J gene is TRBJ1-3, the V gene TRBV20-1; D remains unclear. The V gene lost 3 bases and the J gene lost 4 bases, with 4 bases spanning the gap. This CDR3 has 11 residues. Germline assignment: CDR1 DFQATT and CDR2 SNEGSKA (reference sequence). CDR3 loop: CSASSGNTIYF. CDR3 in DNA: TGCAGTGCTAGCTCCGGAAACACCATATATTTT.